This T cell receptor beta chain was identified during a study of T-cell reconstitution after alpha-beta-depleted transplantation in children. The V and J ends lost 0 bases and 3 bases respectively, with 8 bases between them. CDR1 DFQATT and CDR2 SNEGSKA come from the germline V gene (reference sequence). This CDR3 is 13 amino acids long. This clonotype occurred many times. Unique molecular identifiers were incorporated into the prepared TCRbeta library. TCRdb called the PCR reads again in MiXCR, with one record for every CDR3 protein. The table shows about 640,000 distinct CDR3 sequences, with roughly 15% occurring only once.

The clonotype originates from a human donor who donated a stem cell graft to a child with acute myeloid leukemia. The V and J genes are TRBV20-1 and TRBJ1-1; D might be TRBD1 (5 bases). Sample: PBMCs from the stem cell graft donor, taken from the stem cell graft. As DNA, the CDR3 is TGCAGTGCTAGAGATCAGGGCCACACTGAAGCTTTCTTT. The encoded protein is CSARDQGHTEAFF.